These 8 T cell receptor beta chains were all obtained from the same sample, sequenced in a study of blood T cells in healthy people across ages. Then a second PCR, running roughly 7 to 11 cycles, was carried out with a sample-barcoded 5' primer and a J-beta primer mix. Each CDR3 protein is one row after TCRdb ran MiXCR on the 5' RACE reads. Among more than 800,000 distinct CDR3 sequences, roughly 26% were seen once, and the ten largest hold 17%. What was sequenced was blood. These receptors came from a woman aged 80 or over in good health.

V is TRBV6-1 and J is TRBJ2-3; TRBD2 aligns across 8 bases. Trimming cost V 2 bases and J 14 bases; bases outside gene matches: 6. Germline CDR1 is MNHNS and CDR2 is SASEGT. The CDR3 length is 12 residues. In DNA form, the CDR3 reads TGTGCCAGCAGTGAACGACTAGCGATGACGTATTTT. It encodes CASSERLAMTYF.

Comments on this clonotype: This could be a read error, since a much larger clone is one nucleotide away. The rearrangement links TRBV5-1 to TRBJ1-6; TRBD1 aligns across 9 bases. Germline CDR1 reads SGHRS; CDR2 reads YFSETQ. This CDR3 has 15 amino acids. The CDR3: CASALGDRENSLLHF. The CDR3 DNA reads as TGCGCCAGCGCGTTGGGGGACAGGGAAAATTCACTCCTCCACTTT.

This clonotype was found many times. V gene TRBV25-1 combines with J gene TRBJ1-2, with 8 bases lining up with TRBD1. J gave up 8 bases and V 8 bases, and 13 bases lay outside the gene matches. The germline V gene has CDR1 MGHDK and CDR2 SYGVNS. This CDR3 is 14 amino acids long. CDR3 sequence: CASRPDRAPGGYTF. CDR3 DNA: TGTGCCAGCCGCCCGGACAGGGCCCCTGGGGGCTACACCTTC.

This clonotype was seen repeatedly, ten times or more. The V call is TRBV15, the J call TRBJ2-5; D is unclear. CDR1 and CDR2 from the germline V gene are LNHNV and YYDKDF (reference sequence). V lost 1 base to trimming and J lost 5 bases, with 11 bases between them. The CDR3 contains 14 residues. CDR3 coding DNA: TGTGCCACCAGCAGAGGAGCCCCCGGGGAGACCCAGTACTTC. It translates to CATSRGAPGETQYF.

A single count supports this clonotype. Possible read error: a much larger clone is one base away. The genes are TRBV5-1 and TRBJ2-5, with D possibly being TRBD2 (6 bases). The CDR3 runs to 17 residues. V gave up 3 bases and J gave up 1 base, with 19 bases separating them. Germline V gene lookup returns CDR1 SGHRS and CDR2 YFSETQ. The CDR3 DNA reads TGCGCCAGCAGCTCCGACCTAGTGGGGGGTTCCCAAGAGACCCAGTACTTC. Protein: CASSSDLVGGSQETQYF.

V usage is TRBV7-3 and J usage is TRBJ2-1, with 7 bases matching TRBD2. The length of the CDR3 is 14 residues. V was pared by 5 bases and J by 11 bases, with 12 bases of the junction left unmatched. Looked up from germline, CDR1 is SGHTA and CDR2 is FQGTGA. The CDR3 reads CASSTSGRGVQQFF. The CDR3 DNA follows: TGTGCCAGCAGCACCTCGGGGAGGGGAGTTCAGCAGTTCTTC.

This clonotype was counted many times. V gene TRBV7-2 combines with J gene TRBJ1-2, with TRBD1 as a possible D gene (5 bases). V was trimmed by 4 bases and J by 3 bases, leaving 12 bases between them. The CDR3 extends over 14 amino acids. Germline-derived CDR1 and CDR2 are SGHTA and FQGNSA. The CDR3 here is CASSSTGAYYGYTF. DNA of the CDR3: TGTGCCAGCAGCTCAACAGGCGCCTACTATGGCTACACCTTC.

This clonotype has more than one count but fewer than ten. CDR3 in DNA: TGTGCCAGCAGTTACGGACAATTCTACGAGCAGTACTTC. Translating gives CASSYGQFYEQYF. This chain uses TRBV6-6 with TRBJ2-7; D possibly corresponds to TRBD1 (5 bases). The CDR3 contains 13 residues. Germline V CDR1 and CDR2: MNHNY, SVGAGI (reference sequence). Trimming took off 2 bases at V and 3 bases at J, with 8 bases between the two ends.